The present T cell receptor beta chain was sequenced within a study of relationships among human T cell subsets. Regulatory T cells were selected from positively selected CD4+ cells using anti-CD25 beads. Notes on the study in general: Th1, Th2 and regulatory T cells shared many CDR3 sequences.

With 4 bases clipped from V and 2 bases from J, the junction kept 6 bases outside the gene matches. Germline values: CDR1 SGHRS, CDR2 YFSETQ. CDR3 size: 15 residues. Notes on this clonotype: Its antigen remains unidentified.

The T cell receptor alpha and beta CDR3 regions were amplified from mRNA by semiquantitative ARM-PCR. ARM-PCR used tagged nested gene-specific primers, then communal superprimers for exponential amplification. One entry per CDR3 protein, called by TCRdb with MiXCR from the multiplex PCR reads. The sample has under 15,000 distinct CDR3 sequences; 50% to 75% are singletons. The material sequenced was Tregs sorted from blood. This sequence originates from a man in his forties in good health. The chain links TRBV5-1 to TRBJ2-3, with 8 bases fitting TRBD1. The CDR3 DNA follows: TGCGCCAGCAGCCGGTCGGACAGGGCCACAGATACGCAGTATTTT. Translated, it gives CASSRSDRATDTQYF.